This is a list of T cell receptor beta chains from one sample in a study of shared clonotypes between healthy human individuals. Assay: immunoSEQ multiplex PCR; the TCRdb copy retains only in-frame clones and omits some. Of roughly 2.1 million clones in the sample, about 92% were seen once. What was sequenced was naive CD8+ T cells from PBMCs. These receptors were taken from a man aged 18 to 30 in good health. Some clones in this sample may be carry-over from other donors' samples. The CDR3 runs from the conserved cysteine through the conserved F or W. Fields, in order: CDR3 protein, CDR3 DNA, D gene, clone size, V gene, J gene, CDR3 length. D genes are given only for firm matches. Size values are once, few and many counts, or a class for expanded clones, and some rows have none.

CDR3: CASSPRTGMNTEAFF; DNA: TGTGCCAGTAGTCCGAGGACAGGGATGAACACTGAAGCTTTCTTT; D: TRBD1; size: .; V: TRBV19; J: TRBJ1-1; length: 15
CDR3: CASSLWASGRDQFF; DNA: TGTGCCAGCAGTTTATGGGCTAGCGGGAGGGATCAGTTCTTC; D: TRBD2; size: once; V: TRBV27; J: TRBJ2-1; length: 14
CDR3: CASSSGDTRDRSYEQYF; DNA: TGTGCCAGCAGTAGTGGGGACACCAGGGACAGATCCTACGAGCAGTACTTC; D: TRBD1; size: .; V: TRBV28; J: TRBJ2-7; length: 17
CDR3: CASSNLDNDPFF; DNA: TGTGCCAGTAGTAATTTGGACAATGATCCGTTCTTC; D: .; size: .; V: TRBV19; J: TRBJ2-1; length: 12
CDR3: CASRLLGGETQYF; DNA: TGTGCCAGCAGATTGCTGGGGGGGGAGACCCAGTACTTC; D: TRBD2; size: .; V: TRBV6-5; J: TRBJ2-5; length: 13
CDR3: CASSFTLVPGPVEQYF; DNA: TGTGCCAGCAGTTTCACGTTAGTACCAGGACCGGTCGAGCAGTACTTC; D: .; size: .; V: TRBV27; J: TRBJ2-7; length: 16
CDR3: CASSPSRNLFYNEQFF; DNA: TGTGCCAGCAGCCCCTCGAGGAACCTTTTCTACAATGAGCAGTTCTTC; D: .; size: .; V: TRBV7-3; J: TRBJ2-1; length: 16
CDR3: CASSAYRGEGNQPQHF; DNA: TGTGCCAGCAGTGCTTACAGGGGAGAGGGCAATCAGCCCCAGCATTTT; D: TRBD1; size: .; V: TRBV6-1; J: TRBJ1-5; length: 16
CDR3: CASSTRTSGSTGELFF; DNA: TGTGCCAGCAGCACCCGGACTAGCGGGAGCACCGGGGAGCTGTTTTTT; D: TRBD2; size: .; V: TRBV11-2; J: TRBJ2-2; length: 16
CDR3: CASSPAGNTIYF; DNA: TGTGCCAGCAGCCCCGCGGGAAACACCATATATTTT; D: .; size: .; V: TRBV9; J: TRBJ1-3; length: 12
CDR3: CASSLASGDYEQYF; DNA: TGTGCCAGCAGTTTAGCTAGCGGTGACTACGAGCAGTACTTC; D: TRBD2; size: .; V: TRBV27; J: TRBJ2-7; length: 14
CDR3: CASSADRAANTGELFF; DNA: TGTGCCAGCAGCGCCGACAGGGCTGCGAACACCGGGGAGCTGTTTTTT; D: TRBD1; size: .; V: TRBV7-8; J: TRBJ2-2; length: 16
CDR3: CASSLGHNTEAFF; DNA: TGTGCCAGCAGTTTAGGGCATAACACTGAAGCTTTCTTT; D: .; size: .; V: TRBV28; J: TRBJ1-1; length: 13
CDR3: CASSLQGGGRRSDTQYF; DNA: TGTGCCAGCAGTCTCCAAGGCGGCGGGAGGAGGTCAGATACGCAGTATTTT; D: TRBD2; size: .; V: TRBV4-2; J: TRBJ2-3; length: 17
CDR3: CASSSLASTDTQYF; DNA: TGTGCCAGCAGCTCGCTTGCTAGCACAGATACGCAGTATTTT; D: .; size: .; V: TRBV7-2; J: TRBJ2-3; length: 14
CDR3: CASSIGRTNTEAFF; DNA: TGTGCCAGTAGTATCGGGCGCACTAACACTGAAGCTTTCTTT; D: .; size: .; V: TRBV19; J: TRBJ1-1; length: 14
CDR3: CSVAGPSLDTQYF; DNA: TGCAGCGTCGCGGGACCGTCTCTCGATACGCAGTATTTT; D: .; size: .; V: TRBV29-1; J: TRBJ2-3; length: 13
CDR3: CASSPTGAGGELFF; DNA: TGTGCCAGCAGTCCCACGGGGGCTGGCGGGGAGCTGTTTTTT; D: .; size: .; V: TRBV6-6; J: TRBJ2-2; length: 14
CDR3: CASSFPDFEGGPGEQYF; DNA: TGTGCCAGCAGTTTCCCGGATTTCGAGGGAGGGCCGGGCGAGCAGTACTTC; D: TRBD2; size: once; V: TRBV28; J: TRBJ2-7; length: 17
CDR3: CASSLQGTRGTGELFF; DNA: TGCGCCAGCAGCCTCCAGGGGACCCGAGGCACCGGGGAGCTGTTTTTT; D: .; size: once; V: TRBV4-1; J: TRBJ2-2; length: 16
CDR3: CASSSDADYEQYF; DNA: TGTGCCAGCAGCTCTGATGCTGACTACGAGCAGTACTTC; D: .; size: .; V: TRBV7-9; J: TRBJ2-7; length: 13
CDR3: CASSWSDRGHNEQFF; DNA: TGTGCCAGCAGCTGGTCGGACAGGGGGCACAATGAGCAGTTCTTC; D: TRBD1; size: .; V: TRBV7-3; J: TRBJ2-1; length: 15
CDR3: CASSASGGLLTDTQYF; DNA: TGTGCCAGCAGCGCCTCAGGGGGCCTCCTCACAGATACGCAGTATTTT; D: TRBD1; size: .; V: TRBV27; J: TRBJ2-3; length: 16
CDR3: CASSTTRLLDEKLFF; DNA: TGTGCCAGTAGTACCACACGGCTCCTGGATGAAAAACTGTTTTTT; D: .; size: .; V: TRBV19; J: TRBJ1-4; length: 15
CDR3: CASSLVPRGDYGYTF; DNA: TGTGCCAGCAGCTTAGTCCCCAGGGGGGACTATGGCTACACCTTC; D: TRBD1; size: .; V: TRBV11-2; J: TRBJ1-2; length: 15
CDR3: CASSQTGSYEQYF; DNA: TGCGCCAGCAGCCAAACAGGTAGCTACGAGCAGTACTTC; D: .; size: .; V: TRBV4-1; J: TRBJ2-7; length: 13
CDR3: CASSSRTSGTLHNEQFF; DNA: TGTGCCAGCAGCTCACGGACTAGCGGGACCCTCCACAATGAGCAGTTCTTC; D: TRBD2; size: .; V: TRBV5-4; J: TRBJ2-1; length: 17
CDR3: CASSSRQHSMNTEAFF; DNA: TGTGCCAGCAGTTCTCGACAGCATAGTATGAACACTGAAGCTTTCTTT; D: .; size: .; V: TRBV28; J: TRBJ1-1; length: 16
CDR3: CASSLDRVGFTEAFF; DNA: TGTGCCAGCAGCTTAGACAGGGTTGGATTTACTGAAGCTTTCTTT; D: .; size: .; V: TRBV7-9; J: TRBJ1-1; length: 15
CDR3: CATSRARQGDEKLFF; DNA: TGTGCCACCAGCAGAGCAAGACAGGGGGATGAAAAACTGTTTTTT; D: TRBD1; size: .; V: TRBV15; J: TRBJ1-4; length: 15
CDR3: CASSPTGGAEAFF; DNA: TGTGCCAGCAGCCCGACAGGGGGTGCGGAAGCTTTCTTT; D: TRBD1; size: .; V: TRBV13; J: TRBJ1-1; length: 13
CDR3: CASSDSGGGSYNEQFF; DNA: TGTGCCAGCAGTGACTCAGGGGGAGGGTCCTACAATGAGCAGTTCTTC; D: .; size: .; V: TRBV6-4; J: TRBJ2-1; length: 16
CDR3: CSVEAGDGYEQYF; DNA: TGCAGCGTTGAAGCCGGGGACGGCTACGAGCAGTACTTC; D: .; size: .; V: TRBV29-1; J: TRBJ2-7; length: 13
CDR3: CASSLGVTDLTYEQYF; DNA: TGTGCCAGCAGTTTAGGGGTAACGGACCTAACCTACGAGCAGTACTTC; D: .; size: .; V: TRBV27; J: TRBJ2-7; length: 16
CDR3: CASRLGGRRYEQYF; DNA: TGTGCCAGCAGATTGGGGGGTAGGAGGTACGAGCAGTACTTC; D: .; size: .; V: TRBV27; J: TRBJ2-7; length: 14
CDR3: CASSLVPGADTQYF; DNA: TGTGCCAGCAGCTTAGTCCCGGGCGCAGATACGCAGTATTTT; D: .; size: .; V: TRBV11-2; J: TRBJ2-3; length: 14
CDR3: CASMQGAGRMNTEAFF; DNA: TGCGCCAGCATGCAGGGGGCCGGTCGCATGAACACTGAAGCTTTCTTT; D: TRBD1; size: .; V: TRBV23-1; J: TRBJ1-1; length: 16
CDR3: CASREDTQYF; DNA: TGCGCCAGCAGGGAAGATACGCAGTATTTT; D: .; size: .; V: TRBV4-1; J: TRBJ2-3; length: 10
CDR3: CASSQYESGGHEQYF; DNA: TGCGCCAGCAGCCAATACGAATCAGGGGGGCACGAGCAGTACTTC; D: .; size: .; V: TRBV4-1; J: TRBJ2-7; length: 15
CDR3: CASSEVGQNTGELFF; DNA: TGTGCCAGCAGTGAAGTGGGACAGAACACCGGGGAGCTGTTTTTT; D: .; size: .; V: TRBV6-1; J: TRBJ2-2; length: 15
CDR3: CAISESPEGDPDYGYTF; DNA: TGTGCCATCAGTGAGTCGCCGGAGGGGGATCCGGACTATGGCTACACCTTC; D: .; size: .; V: TRBV10-3; J: TRBJ1-2; length: 17
CDR3: CASSIDLERQLCF; DNA: TGTGCCAGTAGTATAGATTTAGAACGGCAGCTATGTTTT; D: .; size: .; V: TRBV19; J: TRBJ1-1; length: 13
CDR3: CASSSGPLAYEQYF; DNA: TGTGCCAGCAGCTCCGGCCCATTGGCTTACGAGCAGTACTTC; D: .; size: .; V: TRBV7-3; J: TRBJ2-7; length: 14
CDR3: CSAPMYRDRVHADTQYF; DNA: TGCAGCGCACCGATGTATCGCGACAGGGTTCATGCAGATACGCAGTATTTT; D: TRBD1; size: once; V: TRBV29-1; J: TRBJ2-3; length: 17
CDR3: CASSWDPMNTEAFF; DNA: TGTGCCAGCAGTTGGGACCCGATGAACACTGAAGCTTTCTTT; D: .; size: few; V: TRBV28; J: TRBJ1-1; length: 14
CDR3: CASSQVQGIYGYTF; DNA: TGCGCCAGCAGCCAAGTTCAGGGTATCTATGGCTACACCTTC; D: .; size: .; V: TRBV4-3; J: TRBJ1-2; length: 14
CDR3: CASSPGRQGYTGELFF; DNA: TGTGCCAGCAGCCCTGGAAGACAGGGTTATACCGGGGAGCTGTTTTTT; D: TRBD1; size: .; V: TRBV27; J: TRBJ2-2; length: 16
CDR3: CASSKRGETQYF; DNA: TGTGCCAGTAGTAAACGGGGGGAGACCCAGTACTTC; D: .; size: .; V: TRBV19; J: TRBJ2-5; length: 12
CDR3: CASSEWIAGGVYEQYF; DNA: TGTGCCAGCAGTGAATGGATAGCGGGAGGGGTGTACGAGCAGTACTTC; D: TRBD2; size: .; V: TRBV6-1; J: TRBJ2-7; length: 16
CDR3: CASSMRLEGFYEQYF; DNA: TGTGCCAGCAGCATGCGACTAGAGGGATTCTACGAGCAGTACTTC; D: .; size: .; V: TRBV13; J: TRBJ2-7; length: 15
CDR3: CASSYNKTPFF; DNA: TGTGCCAGCAGCTATAACAAGACGCCGTTCTTC; D: .; size: .; V: TRBV5-4; J: TRBJ2-1; length: 11
CDR3: CASSGRLAAYNEQFF; DNA: TGTGCCAGCAGCGGTAGACTAGCAGCTTACAATGAGCAGTTCTTC; D: TRBD2; size: .; V: TRBV7-9; J: TRBJ2-1; length: 15
CDR3: CASSPQTESLSVGYTF; DNA: TGTGCCAGCAGCCCTCAGACGGAATCCCTCTCGGTAGGCTACACCTTC; D: .; size: .; V: TRBV4-2; J: TRBJ1-2; length: 16
CDR3: CASSLGGITQYF; DNA: TGTGCCAGCAGTTTAGGGGGAATTACGCAGTATTTT; D: .; size: .; V: TRBV27; J: TRBJ2-3; length: 12